This T cell receptor (beta chain) was profiled in a study of post-analysis software for immune sequencing data. The CDR3 length is 15 residues. CDR1 is KGHSH and CDR2 is LQKENI in the germline V gene. V was trimmed by 2 bases and J by 3 bases, leaving 11 bases between them. Whole-study findings and limits: Elevated frequency relative to controls characterized 4 or 5 TRBV segments in patients, TRBV5-6, TRBV5-1 and TRBV20-1 among them.

On this clonotype itself: Its antigen is unidentified.

TCR beta cDNA libraries included unique molecular identifiers. TCRdb passed the PCR reads through MiXCR, listing each CDR3 protein once. This repertoire shows roughly 200,000 distinct CDR3 sequences, 29% found once; its top ten account for more than 3%. Specimen: blood. The V gene is TRBV18, the J gene TRBJ1-5; D is unclear. The TCR comes from a girl between 2 and 17 years old with multiple sclerosis. The CDR3 protein is CASSPAVDSNQPQHF. The CDR3 DNA sequence: TGTGCCAGCTCACCAGCAGTGGACTCCAATCAGCCCCAGCATTTT.